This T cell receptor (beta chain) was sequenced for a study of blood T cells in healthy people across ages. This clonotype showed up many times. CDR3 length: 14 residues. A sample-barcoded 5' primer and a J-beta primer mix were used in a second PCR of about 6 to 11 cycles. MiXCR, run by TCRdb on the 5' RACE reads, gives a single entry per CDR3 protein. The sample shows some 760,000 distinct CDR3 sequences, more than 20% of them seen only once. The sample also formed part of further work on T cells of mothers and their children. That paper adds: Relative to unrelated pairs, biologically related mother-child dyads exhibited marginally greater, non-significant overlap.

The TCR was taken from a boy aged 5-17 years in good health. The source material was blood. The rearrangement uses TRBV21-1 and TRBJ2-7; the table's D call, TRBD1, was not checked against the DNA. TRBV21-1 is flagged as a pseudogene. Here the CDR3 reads CASSNGTGGYEQYF. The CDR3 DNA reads TGTGCCAGCAGCAACGGGACAGGGGGTTACGAGCAGTACTTC.